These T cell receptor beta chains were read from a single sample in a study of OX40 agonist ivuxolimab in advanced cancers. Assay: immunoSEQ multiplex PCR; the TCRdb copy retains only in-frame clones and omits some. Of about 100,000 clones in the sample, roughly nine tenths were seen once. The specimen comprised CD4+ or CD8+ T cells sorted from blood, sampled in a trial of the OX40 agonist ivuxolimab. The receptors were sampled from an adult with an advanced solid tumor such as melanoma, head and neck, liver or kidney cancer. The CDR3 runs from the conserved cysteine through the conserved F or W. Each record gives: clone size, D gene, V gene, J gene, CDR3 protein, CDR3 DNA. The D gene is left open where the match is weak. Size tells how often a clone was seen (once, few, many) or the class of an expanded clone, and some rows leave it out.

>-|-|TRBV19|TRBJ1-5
CASSTISNQPQHF
TGTGCCAGTAGTACTATTAGCAATCAGCCCCAGCATTTT
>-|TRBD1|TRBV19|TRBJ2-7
CASSTGQKYEQYF
TGTGCCAGTAGTACGGGACAGAAATACGAGCAGTACTTC
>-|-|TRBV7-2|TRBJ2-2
CASSSMGRARLNTGELFF
TGTGCCAGCAGCTCCATGGGGCGGGCCCGACTAAACACCGGGGAGCTGTTTTTT
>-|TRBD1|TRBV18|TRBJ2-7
CASSPTGGRNEQYF
TGTGCCAGCTCACCAACAGGGGGGCGTAACGAGCAGTACTTC
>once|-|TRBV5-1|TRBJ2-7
CASSSDGSYEQYF
TGCGCCAGCAGCTCGGACGGCTCCTACGAGCAGTACTTC
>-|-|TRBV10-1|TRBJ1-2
CASRQLETTGYGYTF
TGCGCCAGCAGGCAGTTGGAAACGACAGGCTATGGCTACACCTTC
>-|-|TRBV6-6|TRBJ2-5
CASSLHQAGETQYF
TGTGCCAGCAGTCTCCATCAGGCCGGGGAGACCCAGTACTTC
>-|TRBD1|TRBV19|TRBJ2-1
CASSMGNRGYNEQFF
TGTGCCAGTAGTATGGGGAACAGGGGGTACAATGAGCAGTTCTTC
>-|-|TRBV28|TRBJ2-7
CASRQRVTAYEQYF
TGTGCCAGCAGACAGCGGGTGACTGCCTACGAGCAGTACTTC
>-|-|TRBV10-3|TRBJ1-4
CAISDGSGNEKLFF
TGTGCCATCAGTGACGGTAGTGGTAATGAAAAACTGTTTTTT
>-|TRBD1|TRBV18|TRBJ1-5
CASSLGTGGFNQPQHF
TGTGCCAGCTCACTGGGGACAGGGGGGTTCAATCAGCCCCAGCATTTT
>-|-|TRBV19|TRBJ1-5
CASSITGGNQPQHF
TGTGCCAGTAGTATTACAGGTGGCAATCAGCCCCAGCATTTT
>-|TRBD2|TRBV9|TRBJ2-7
CASSVGGLAGSYEQYF
TGTGCCAGCAGCGTAGGAGGACTAGCGGGTTCCTACGAGCAGTACTTC
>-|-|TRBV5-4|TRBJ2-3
CASSLEAQRADTQYF
TGTGCCAGCAGCTTGGAAGCCCAGCGGGCAGATACGCAGTATTTT
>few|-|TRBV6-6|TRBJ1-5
CASCPGWGEAQPQHF
TGTGCCAGCTGTCCCGGATGGGGAGAGGCTCAGCCCCAGCATTTT
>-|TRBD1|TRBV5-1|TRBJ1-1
CASRGQGILNTEAFF
TGCGCCAGCAGAGGACAGGGCATATTGAACACTGAAGCTTTCTTT
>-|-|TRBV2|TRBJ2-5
CASSVGETQYF
TGTGCCAGCAGTGTGGGAGAGACCCAGTACTTC
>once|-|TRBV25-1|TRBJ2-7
CASSEFRLVLFYEQYF
TGTGCCAGCAGTGAATTTCGGCTAGTCCTGTTCTACGAGCAGTACTTC
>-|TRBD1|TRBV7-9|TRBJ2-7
CASSLGDREYF
TGTGCCAGCAGCCTCGGGGACAGGGAGTACTTC
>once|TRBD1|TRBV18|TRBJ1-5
CASSPPTRGGYQPQHF
TGTGCCAGCTCACCACCCACACGAGGGGGCTATCAGCCCCAGCATTTT
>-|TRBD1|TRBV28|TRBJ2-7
CASRDRDTYEQYF
TGTGCCAGCCGGGACAGGGACACCTACGAGCAGTACTTC
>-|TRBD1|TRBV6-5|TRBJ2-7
CASSFQGAYEQYF
TGTGCCAGCAGTTTCCAGGGGGCCTACGAGCAGTACTTC
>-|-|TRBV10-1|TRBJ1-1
CASSDNAGLNTEAFF
TGCGCCAGCAGTGATAACGCGGGATTGAACACTGAAGCTTTCTTT
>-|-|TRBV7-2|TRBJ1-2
CASSLDAGALSGYTF
TGTGCCAGCAGCTTAGACGCGGGGGCGTTAAGTGGCTACACCTTC
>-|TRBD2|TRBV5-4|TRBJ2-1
CASSLVTSGFSYNEQFF
TGTGCCAGCAGCTTGGTGACTAGCGGGTTTTCCTACAATGAGCAGTTCTTC
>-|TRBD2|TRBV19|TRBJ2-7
CASRVMAGEVEQYF
TGTGCCAGTAGAGTCATGGCGGGAGAAGTCGAGCAGTACTTC
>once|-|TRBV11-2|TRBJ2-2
CASSGGGSNTGELFF
TGTGCCAGCAGCGGGGGTGGGAGTAACACCGGGGAGCTGTTTTTT